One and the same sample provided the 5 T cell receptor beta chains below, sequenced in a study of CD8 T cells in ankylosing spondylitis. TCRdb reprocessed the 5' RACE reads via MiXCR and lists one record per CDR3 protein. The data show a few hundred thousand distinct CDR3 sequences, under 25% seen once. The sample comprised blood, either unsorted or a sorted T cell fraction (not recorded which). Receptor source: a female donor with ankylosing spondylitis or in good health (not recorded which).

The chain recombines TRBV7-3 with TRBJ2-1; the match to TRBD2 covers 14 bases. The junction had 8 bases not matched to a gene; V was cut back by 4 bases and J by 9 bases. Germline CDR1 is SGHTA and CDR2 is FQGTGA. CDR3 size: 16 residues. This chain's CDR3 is CASSSGGTSGRFEQFF. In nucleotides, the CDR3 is TGTGCCAGCAGCTCCGGGGGGACTAGCGGGAGATTTGAGCAGTTCTTC.

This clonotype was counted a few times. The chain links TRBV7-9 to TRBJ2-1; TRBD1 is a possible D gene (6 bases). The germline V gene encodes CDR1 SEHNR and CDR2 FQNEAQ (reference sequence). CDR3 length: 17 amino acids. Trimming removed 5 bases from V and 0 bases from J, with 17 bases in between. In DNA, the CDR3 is TGTGCCAGCAGCCCTCGGACAGAGCCAAGCTCCTACAATGAGCAGTTCTTC. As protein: CASSPRTEPSSYNEQFF.

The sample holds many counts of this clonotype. CDR3 nucleotides: TGTGCCAGCAAGAGGGATTCAGACACTGAAGCTTTCTTT. This gives the protein CASKRDSDTEAFF. The rearrangement uses TRBV12-3 or TRBV12-4 and TRBJ1-1, with no clear D. This CDR3 region has 13 residues. V lost 7 bases, J lost 3 bases, and 12 bases lay in between.

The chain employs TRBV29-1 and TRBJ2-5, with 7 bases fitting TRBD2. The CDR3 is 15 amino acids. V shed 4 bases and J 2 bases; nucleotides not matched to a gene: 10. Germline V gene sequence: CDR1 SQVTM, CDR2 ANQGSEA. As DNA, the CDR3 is TGCAGCGTTGTCCGGGGAGCGGGACTTCAAGAGACCCAGTACTTC. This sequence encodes CSVVRGAGLQETQYF.

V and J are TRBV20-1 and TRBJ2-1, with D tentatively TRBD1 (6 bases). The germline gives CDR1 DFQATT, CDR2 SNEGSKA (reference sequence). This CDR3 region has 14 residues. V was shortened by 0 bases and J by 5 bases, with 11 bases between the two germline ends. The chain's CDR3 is CSARDRDTDNEQFF. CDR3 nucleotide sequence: TGCAGTGCTAGAGATCGGGACACCGACAATGAGCAGTTCTTC.